This entry features one TCR beta chain sequence. These data originate in a study of blood T cell repertoires in COVID-19. Background on the study: Both acute and convalescent COVID-19 samples were obtained from the United States, Italy and Spain. In each case, the material was cDNA or gDNA derived from T cells, B-cell-depleted T cells, or PBMCs.

Under the authors' procedure: Counts of nucleated cells, estimated from reference gene primer amplification, were obtained. The data were produced by immunoSEQ multiplex PCR, yet TCRdb's version contains in-frame clones alone and is incomplete. The DNA gave D and trimming, while V, J and clone size come from that table. The table shows 100,000 to 120,000 clones, with 75% to 90% occurring only once. CDR1 is MNHEY and CDR2 is SVGAGI in the germline V gene. The CDR3 is 16 residues long. Trimming removed 0 bases from V and 0 bases from J, with 9 bases in between. The rearrangement links TRBV6-5 to TRBJ1-3, with D tentatively TRBD1 (5 bases). This TCR was sampled from a woman aged 40 to 50 with acute or convalescent COVID-19. Input material: peripheral blood. The CDR3 DNA is TGTGCCAGCAGTTACTCTTTACAGGCCTCTGGAAACACCATATATTTT. The encoded protein is CASSYSLQASGNTIYF.